These T cell receptor beta chains were read from a single sample in a study of blood T cell repertoires in COVID-19. The protocol was immunoSEQ multiplex PCR, while the TCRdb copy is restricted to in-frame clones and leaves out a portion. Among around 320,000 clones listed, about nine tenths were seen once. The specimen sequenced was peripheral blood. These receptors were obtained from a man between 18 and 29 years old with active or convalescent COVID-19. The CDR3 runs from the conserved cysteine through the conserved F or W. A D gene is named only where the DNA matches it firmly. Rows may omit the clone size; those that give it use once, few, many or a size class.

D gene	V gene	clone size	J gene	CDR3 protein	CDR3 DNA
TRBD1	TRBV4-2	.	TRBJ1-1	CASSSRDRGSENTEAFF	TGTGCCAGCAGCTCGAGGGACAGGGGATCGGAGAACACTGAAGCTTTCTTT
TRBD1	TRBV2	.	TRBJ1-5	CASSGQGVSNQPQHF	TGTGCCAGCAGCGGACAGGGAGTTAGCAATCAGCCCCAGCATTTT
.	TRBV5-4	.	TRBJ2-7	CASSLPYEQYF	TGTGCCAGCAGCCTTCCCTACGAGCAGTACTTC
TRBD1	TRBV5-6	many	TRBJ2-7	CASSLIRQGSSEQYF	TGTGCCAGCAGCTTGATAAGACAGGGATCATCCGAGCAGTACTTC
.	TRBV28	.	TRBJ1-2	CASSTSGTDSYGYTF	.
.	TRBV5-6	.	TRBJ2-6	CASSSLQNSGANVLTF	TGTGCCAGCAGCTCCCTACAGAACTCTGGGGCCAACGTCCTGACTTTC
TRBD1	TRBV2	.	TRBJ1-1	CASSEAGGYEAFF	TGTGCCAGCAGTGAGGCAGGGGGATATGAAGCTTTCTTT
.	TRBV7-9	.	TRBJ2-1	CASSQGLVEQFF	TGTGCCAGCAGCCAGGGGTTAGTAGAGCAGTTCTTC
TRBD2	TRBV5-4	.	TRBJ2-7	CASSLRLAGVSRKQYF	TGTGCCAGCAGCCTGCGACTAGCGGGGGTGTCGAGGAAGCAGTACTTC
.	TRBV6-2/TRBV6-3	.	TRBJ1-1	CASSKDERTEAFF	TGTGCCAGCAGTAAAGACGAGCGGACTGAAGCTTTCTTT
TRBD2	TRBV9	.	TRBJ2-3	CASSVDGAGSTDTQYF	TGTGCCAGCAGCGTAGATGGAGCGGGAAGCACAGATACGCAGTATTTT
.	TRBV27	.	TRBJ2-1	CASSTGQFYNEQFF	TGTGCCAGCAGTACGGGACAATTCTACAATGAGCAGTTCTTC
.	TRBV2	.	TRBJ2-2	CASSEEDVVGANTGELFF	TGTGCCAGCAGTGAAGAGGACGTGGTAGGGGCGAACACCGGGGAGCTGTTTTTT
TRBD1	TRBV19	.	TRBJ1-2	CATGGRSNYGYTF	TGTGCCACAGGGGGAAGAAGTAACTATGGCTACACCTTC
.	TRBV18	.	TRBJ1-1	CASSPNTGFTEAFF	TGTGCCAGCTCACCAAATACAGGGTTCACTGAAGCTTTCTTT
.	TRBV28	.	TRBJ2-7	CASRSLYEQYF	TGTGCCAGCAGGTCACTCTACGAGCAGTACTTC
TRBD1	TRBV28	.	TRBJ1-5	CASSLTGTGNQPQHF	TGTGCCAGCAGTTTAACCGGGACAGGAAATCAGCCCCAGCATTTT